This entry lists 7 T cell receptor beta chains sequenced from one sample in a study of T cell responses to AZD1222 COVID-19 vaccine. Produced via immunoSEQ multiplex PCR; TCRdb's table is partial and in-frame only. The profile shows around 80,000 clones, over 75% of them singletons. Specimen: peripheral blood, collected 28 days after the second AZD1222 dose. All receptors come from an adult who received the AZD1222 COVID-19 vaccine.

The chain uses TRBV7-6 and TRBJ1-5, with TRBD1 matching 9 bases. The CDR3 contains 16 residues. The V segment lost 5 bases and the J segment 2 bases; nucleotides outside the gene matches: 7. Germline assignment: CDR1 SGHVS and CDR2 FNYEAQ. The CDR3 loop reads CASSPDRGKGNQPQHF. The CDR3, as DNA: TGTGCCAGCAGCCCCGACAGGGGGAAAGGCAATCAGCCCCAGCATTTT.

The J gene is TRBJ2-1, the V gene TRBV30; TRBD2 matches 9 bases. V shed 0 bases, J shed 3 bases, and the junction held 9 bases outside the gene matches. CDR1 GTSNPN and CDR2 SVGIG come from the germline V gene (reference sequence). The CDR3 runs to 17 residues. CDR3 protein: CAWSVRPLAGFYNEQFF. CDR3 coding DNA: TGTGCCTGGAGTGTACGGCCCCTAGCGGGATTCTACAATGAGCAGTTCTTC. The whole variable domain, remainder taken from reference TRBV30 and TRBJ2-1, is SQTIHQWPATLVQPVGSPLSLECTVEGTSNPNLYWYRQAAGRGLQLLFYSVGIGQISSEVPQNLSASRPQDRQFILSSKKLLLSDSGFYLCAWSVRPLAGFYNEQFFGPGTRLTVL.

V gene TRBV5-4 combines with J gene TRBJ2-7; D may be TRBD2 (6 bases). From germline, CDR1 is SGHNT and CDR2 YYREEE (reference sequence). Trimming cost V 4 bases and J 7 bases, with 24 bases left between them. CDR3 length: 16 residues. The CDR3, as DNA: TGTGCCAGCAGCGTGGCCCTGGACTACCCGGCGGGGGAGCAGTACTTC. It is translated as CASSVALDYPAGEQYF.

The chain couples TRBV28 to TRBJ1-1; 10 bases agree with TRBD1. CDR1 is MDHEN, CDR2 SYDVKM, per germline. The CDR3 is 18 amino acids. The trim removed 3 bases at V and 6 bases at J, leaving 16 bases unmatched. The CDR3 DNA follows: TGTGCCAGCAGTTTTTATCTAAAAAACCGGGACAGGGGAGCTGAAGCTTTCTTT. Translation gives CASSFYLKNRDRGAEAFF.

The chain recombines TRBV7-8 with TRBJ1-2; the D gene is possibly TRBD1 (6 bases). The CDR3 runs 14 residues. Trimming removed 1 base at V and 12 bases at J, with 18 bases between. Germline loops: CDR1 SGHVS, CDR2 FQNEAQ. CDR3 nucleotide sequence: TGTGCCAGCAGCTTAGTTAATGTTCGGCAGGGGCACACCTTC. It yields the protein CASSLVNVRQGHTF.

The rearrangement links TRBV5-6 to TRBJ2-5; D remains unclear. Germline V CDR1 and CDR2: SGHDT, YYEEEE. This CDR3 spans 15 amino acids. The V gene lost 3 bases and the J gene lost 4 bases, with 16 bases spanning the gap. CDR3 sequence reads: CASSSQSSGRETQYF. CDR3 nucleotides: TGTGCCAGCAGCTCGCAATCTAGTGGGCGAGAGACCCAGTACTTC.

The J gene is TRBJ1-5, the V gene TRBV12-3 or TRBV12-4; D is uncertain. The CDR3 has 12 residues. Trimming removed 2 bases from V and 7 bases from J, with 6 bases in between. The CDR3 loop reads CASSLWGQPQHF. The CDR3 coding sequence is TGTGCCAGCAGTTTATGGGGACAGCCCCAGCATTTT.